This T cell receptor (beta chain) is drawn from a study of cytomegalovirus exposure and HLA in healthy donors. Study in general: Earlier work reported 117 million unique TCR beta sequences from 150 million to 200 million T cells.

It was with 60 Vbeta and 13 Jbeta primers that the PCR ran. In the authors' methods: Later work found 65 million to 100 million unique TCR beta chains, with about 10 million shared. Assay used: immunoSEQ multiplex PCR; TCRdb lists only in-frame clones, some missing. V, J and clone size derive from that table, while D and trimming were established from the DNA sequence. The sample contains about 63,000 clones, roughly two thirds of which appear only once. This clone has just one count. This CDR3 is 16 amino acids long. Trimming removed 4 bases from V and 3 bases from J; junction bases left unmatched: 11. Germline V gene lookup returns CDR1 SGHTA and CDR2 FQGNSA.

Sequencing was done on a sample of PBMCs. J is TRBJ1-1 and V is TRBV7-2; 7 bases match TRBD1. This receptor was obtained from a man aged 50 or older in good health and CMV-seronegative. CDR3 sequence reads: CASSWARQGGDTEAFF. The CDR3, as DNA: TGTGCCAGCAGCTGGGCTCGACAGGGTGGGGACACTGAAGCTTTCTTT.